These 4 T cell receptor beta chains originate from one sample sequenced in a study of blood T cell repertoires in COVID-19. The data were produced by immunoSEQ multiplex PCR, yet TCRdb's version contains in-frame clones alone and is incomplete. This sample has over 200,000 clones, with about 80% found just once. The specimen sequenced was peripheral blood. These receptors were obtained from a woman of 80 years or more with COVID-19, enrolled during active disease.

The chain is built from TRBV12-3 or TRBV12-4 and TRBJ2-1; a possible D gene is TRBD2 (5 bases). The CDR3 is 12 amino acids. Trimming took 7 bases from V and 9 from J, leaving 13 bases between them. The CDR3 coding sequence is TGTGCCAGCAATGCCCGAGGGCGTGAGCAGTTCTTC. Amino acid sequence: CASNARGREQFF.

The V gene is TRBV5-1, the J gene TRBJ2-7; possibly TRBD2 for D (5 bases). V was shortened by 4 bases and J by 3 bases, with 17 bases between the two germline ends. This CDR3 has 15 amino acids. Germline V gives CDR1 SGHRS, CDR2 YFSETQ. The CDR3 nucleotides read TGCGCCAGCAGCACCGGTCGTGCCAGCGGCTACGAGCAGTACTTC. Protein: CASSTGRASGYEQYF.

The chain carries TRBV3-1 (or the pseudogene TRBV3-2) and TRBJ2-2; the match to TRBD2 covers 11 bases. CDR1 and CDR2 from the germline V gene are LGHDT and YNNKEL (reference sequence). V gave up 0 bases and J gave up 6 bases; unmatched junction bases: 9. The CDR3 totals 18 residues. The CDR3 loop reads CASSQEPWLAGGAGELFF. The CDR3, as DNA: TGTGCCAGCAGCCAAGAACCGTGGCTAGCGGGGGGCGCCGGGGAGCTGTTTTTT.

This chain links TRBV18 with TRBJ2-1; D is possibly TRBD1 (7 bases). The CDR3 length is 13 residues. CDR1 and CDR2 (germline): KGHSH, LQKENI. V was cut by 3 bases and J by 12 bases, with 15 bases left in between. The CDR3: CASSPPGGDRQFF. Here the CDR3 DNA reads TGTGCCAGCTCACCGCCCGGCGGGGACAGGCAGTTCTTC.